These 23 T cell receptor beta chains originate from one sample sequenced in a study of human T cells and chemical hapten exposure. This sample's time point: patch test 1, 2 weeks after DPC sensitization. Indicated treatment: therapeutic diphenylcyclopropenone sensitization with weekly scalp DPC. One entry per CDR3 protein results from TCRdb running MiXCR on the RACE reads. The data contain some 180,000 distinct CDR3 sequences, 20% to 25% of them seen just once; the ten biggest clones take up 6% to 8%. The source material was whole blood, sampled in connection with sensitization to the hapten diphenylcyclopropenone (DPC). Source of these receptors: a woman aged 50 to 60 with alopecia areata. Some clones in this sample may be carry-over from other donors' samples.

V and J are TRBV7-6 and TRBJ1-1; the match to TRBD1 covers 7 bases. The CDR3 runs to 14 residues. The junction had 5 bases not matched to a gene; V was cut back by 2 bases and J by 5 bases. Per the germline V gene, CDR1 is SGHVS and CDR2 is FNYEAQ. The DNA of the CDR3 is TGTGCCAGCAGCTTAACAGGGGATTGGACTGAAGCTTTCTTT. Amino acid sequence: CASSLTGDWTEAFF.

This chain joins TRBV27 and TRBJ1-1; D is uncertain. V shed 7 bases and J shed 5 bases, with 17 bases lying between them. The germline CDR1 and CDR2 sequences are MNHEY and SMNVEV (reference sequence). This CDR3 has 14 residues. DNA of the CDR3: TGTGCCAGCAATCACGGGAGTGAGGTGACTGAAGCTTTCTTT. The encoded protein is CASNHGSEVTEAFF.

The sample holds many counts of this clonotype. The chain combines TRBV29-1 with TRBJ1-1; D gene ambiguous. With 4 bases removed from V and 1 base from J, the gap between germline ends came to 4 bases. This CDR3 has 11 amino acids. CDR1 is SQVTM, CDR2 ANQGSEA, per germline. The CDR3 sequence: CSVVGNTEAFF. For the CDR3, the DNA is TGCAGCGTTGTTGGGAACACTGAAGCTTTCTTT.

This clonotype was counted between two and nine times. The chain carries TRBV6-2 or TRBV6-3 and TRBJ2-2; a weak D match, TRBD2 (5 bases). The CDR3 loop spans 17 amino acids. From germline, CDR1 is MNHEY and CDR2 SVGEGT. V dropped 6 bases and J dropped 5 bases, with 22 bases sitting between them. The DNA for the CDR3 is TGTGCCAGCAGCGAGCCGACTAAAGGAATGGGGACCGGGGAGCTGTTTTTT. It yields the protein CASSEPTKGMGTGELFF.

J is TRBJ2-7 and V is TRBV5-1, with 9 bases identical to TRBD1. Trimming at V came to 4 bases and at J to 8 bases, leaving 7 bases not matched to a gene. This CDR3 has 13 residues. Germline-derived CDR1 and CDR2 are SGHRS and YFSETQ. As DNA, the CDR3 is TGCGCCAGCAGCCCGGGACAGGGAGAGAAGCAGTACTTC. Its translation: CASSPGQGEKQYF.

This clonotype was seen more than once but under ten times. The CDR3 nucleotides read TGTGCCAGCATAAAACGGGGGAATGTTTACTATGGCTACACCTTC. Translating it yields CASIKRGNVYYGYTF. The chain carries TRBV28 and TRBJ1-2; D perhaps matches TRBD1 (5 bases). Germline CDR1 and CDR2: MDHEN and SYDVKM. The CDR3 consists of 15 residues. V lost 7 bases, J lost 3 bases, and 18 bases lay in between.

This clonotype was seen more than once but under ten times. The DNA for the CDR3 is TGCAGTGTACAGGACAGGGGGCCCTCCGGGGAGCTGTTTTTT. Translated, it gives CSVQDRGPSGELFF. The rearrangement uses TRBV20-1 and TRBJ2-2, with 11 bases fitting TRBD1. This CDR3 region has 14 residues. CDR1 and CDR2 (germline): DFQATT, SNEGSKA (reference sequence). V lost 7 bases and J lost 6; bases outside the gene matches: 7.

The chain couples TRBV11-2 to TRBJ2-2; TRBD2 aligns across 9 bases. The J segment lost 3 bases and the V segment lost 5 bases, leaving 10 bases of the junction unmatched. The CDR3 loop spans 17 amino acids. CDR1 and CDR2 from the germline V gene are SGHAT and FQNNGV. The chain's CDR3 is CASSLMPGTSYTGELFF. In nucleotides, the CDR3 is TGTGCCAGCAGCCTAATGCCAGGGACTAGCTACACCGGGGAGCTGTTTTTT.

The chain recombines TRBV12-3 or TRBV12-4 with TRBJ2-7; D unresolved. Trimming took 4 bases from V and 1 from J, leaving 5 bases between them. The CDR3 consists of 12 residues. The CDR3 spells CASSSASYEQYF. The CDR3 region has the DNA TGTGCCAGCAGTTCGGCGTCCTACGAGCAGTACTTC.

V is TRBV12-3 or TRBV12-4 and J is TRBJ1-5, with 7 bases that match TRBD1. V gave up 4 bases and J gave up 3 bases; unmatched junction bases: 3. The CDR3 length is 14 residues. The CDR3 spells CASSWQGVNQPQHF. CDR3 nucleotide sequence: TGTGCCAGCAGTTGGCAGGGGGTCAATCAGCCCCAGCATTTT.

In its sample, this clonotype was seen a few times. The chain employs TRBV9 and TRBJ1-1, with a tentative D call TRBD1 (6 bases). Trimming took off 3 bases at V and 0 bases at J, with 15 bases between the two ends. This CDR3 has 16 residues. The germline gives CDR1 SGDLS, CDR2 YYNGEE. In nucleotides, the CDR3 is TGTGCCAGCAGCGCGCACAGGGCGCCCCTGAACACTGAAGCTTTCTTT. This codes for CASSAHRAPLNTEAFF.

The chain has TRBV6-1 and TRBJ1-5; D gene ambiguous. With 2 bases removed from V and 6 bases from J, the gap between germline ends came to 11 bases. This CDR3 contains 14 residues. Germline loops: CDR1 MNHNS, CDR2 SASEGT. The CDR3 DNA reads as TGTGCCAGCAGTGAATACGACATCCCTCAGCCCCAGCATTTT. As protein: CASSEYDIPQPQHF.

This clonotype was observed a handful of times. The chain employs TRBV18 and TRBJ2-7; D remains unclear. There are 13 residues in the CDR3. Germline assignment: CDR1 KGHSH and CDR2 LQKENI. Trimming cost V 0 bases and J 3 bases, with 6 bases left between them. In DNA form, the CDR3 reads TGTGCCAGCTCACCACCGTCTAGCTACGAGCAGTACTTC. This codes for CASSPPSSYEQYF.

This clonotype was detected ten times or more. The CDR3 nucleotides read TGTGCCAGCAGTTACTCGAGGGGGGCTAACTATGGCTACACCTTC. Translating gives CASSYSRGANYGYTF. The genes are TRBV6-5 and TRBJ1-2; a possible D gene is TRBD1 (6 bases). The germline V and J ends were trimmed by 0 bases and 0 bases, with 8 bases remaining between them. CDR1 MNHEY and CDR2 SVGAGI come from the germline V gene. CDR3 length: 15 residues.

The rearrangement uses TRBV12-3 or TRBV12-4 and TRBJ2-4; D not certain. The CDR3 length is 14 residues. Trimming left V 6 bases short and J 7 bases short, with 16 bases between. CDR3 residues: CASRKTPEENIQYF. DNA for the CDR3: TGTGCCAGCAGGAAGACTCCCGAAGAGAACATTCAGTACTTC.

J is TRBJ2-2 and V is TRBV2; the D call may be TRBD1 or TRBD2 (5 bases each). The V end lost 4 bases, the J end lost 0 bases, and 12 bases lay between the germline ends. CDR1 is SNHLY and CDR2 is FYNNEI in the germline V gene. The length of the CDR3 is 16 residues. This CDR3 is CASSVNQGANTGELFF. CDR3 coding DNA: TGTGCCAGCAGTGTAAATCAGGGAGCGAACACCGGGGAGCTGTTTTTT.

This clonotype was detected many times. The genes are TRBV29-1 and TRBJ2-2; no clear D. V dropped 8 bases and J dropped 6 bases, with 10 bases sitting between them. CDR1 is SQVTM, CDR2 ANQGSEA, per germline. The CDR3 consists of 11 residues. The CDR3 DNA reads TGCAGCTCCCAATCCGCCGGGGAGCTGTTTTTT. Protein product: CSSQSAGELFF.

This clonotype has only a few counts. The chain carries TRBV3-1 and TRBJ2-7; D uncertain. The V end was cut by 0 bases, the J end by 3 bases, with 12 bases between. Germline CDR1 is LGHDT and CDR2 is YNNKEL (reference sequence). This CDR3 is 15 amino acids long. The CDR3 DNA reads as TGTGCCAGCAGCCAAGACGCGGCCAGGAACTACGAGCAGTACTTC. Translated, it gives CASSQDAARNYEQYF.

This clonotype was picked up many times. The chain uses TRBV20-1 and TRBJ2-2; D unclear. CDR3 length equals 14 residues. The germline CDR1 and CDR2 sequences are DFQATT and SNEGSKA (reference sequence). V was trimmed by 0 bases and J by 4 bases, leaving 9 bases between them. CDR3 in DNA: TGCAGTGCTAGAGATGGGGTTGGCACCGGGGAGCTGTTTTTT. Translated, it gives CSARDGVGTGELFF.

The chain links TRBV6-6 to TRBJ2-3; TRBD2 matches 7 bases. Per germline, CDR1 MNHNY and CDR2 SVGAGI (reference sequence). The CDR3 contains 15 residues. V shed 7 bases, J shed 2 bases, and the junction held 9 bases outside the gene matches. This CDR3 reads CASNPSGDFTDTQYF. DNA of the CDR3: TGTGCCAGCAATCCTAGCGGAGATTTCACAGATACGCAGTATTTT.

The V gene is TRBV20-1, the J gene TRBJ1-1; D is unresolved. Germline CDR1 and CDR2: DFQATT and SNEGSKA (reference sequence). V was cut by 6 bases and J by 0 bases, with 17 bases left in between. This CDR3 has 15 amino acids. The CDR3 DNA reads TGCAGTGCAAAATCCTCCGGACGGCTGAACACTGAAGCTTTCTTT. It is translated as CSAKSSGRLNTEAFF.

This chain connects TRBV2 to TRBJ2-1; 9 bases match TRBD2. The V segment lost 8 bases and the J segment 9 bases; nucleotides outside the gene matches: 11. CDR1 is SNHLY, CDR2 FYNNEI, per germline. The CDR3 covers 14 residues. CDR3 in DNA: TGTGCCAGCCAGGCGGTAGCGGGAGCGGCTGAGCAGTTCTTC. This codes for CASQAVAGAAEQFF.

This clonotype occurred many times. CDR3 sequence: CASSLAGGSGNIQYF. CDR3 in DNA: TGTGCCAGCAGCTTGGCAGGGGGGTCCGGAAACATTCAGTACTTC. The genes are TRBV7-2 and TRBJ2-4; tentatively, D is TRBD1 (7 bases). The CDR3 extends over 15 amino acids. Germline CDR1 SGHTA, CDR2 FQGNSA. Trimming removed 3 bases at V and 6 bases at J, with 15 bases between.